This T cell receptor (beta chain) was captured in a study of cytomegalovirus exposure and HLA in healthy donors. Amplification used 60 Vbeta primers and 13 Jbeta primers. Only in-frame clones appear in the TCRdb table, and some are missing; sequencing was by immunoSEQ multiplex PCR. This table has about 160,000 clones, around 80% appearing once. For this clone: Its antigen remains unknown.

Overall study findings and caveats: Certain indistinguishable V segments, among them TRBV6-2 and TRBV6-3, were excluded. A few CMV-associated chains were confirmed in vitro to be specific for CMV antigens. TCR association rates varied by HLA locus in a later analysis, with DRB1 highest and HLA-C lowest. Both high specificity and high sensitivity reportedly marked the classifier's diagnosis of cytomegalovirus status.

The CDR3 covers 14 residues. Germline V gives CDR1 SGHTA, CDR2 FQGNSA. The germline V and J ends were trimmed by 1 base and 5 bases, with 12 bases remaining between them. This sequence originates from a man aged 40-49 years in good health and CMV-seronegative. J is TRBJ2-7 and V is TRBV7-2, with a tentative D call TRBD1 (6 bases). The sample taken for sequencing was PBMCs. In nucleotides, the CDR3 is TGTGCCAGCAGCTTAGTCAGGGGTCAAGACGAGCAGTACTTC. It codes for CASSLVRGQDEQYF.